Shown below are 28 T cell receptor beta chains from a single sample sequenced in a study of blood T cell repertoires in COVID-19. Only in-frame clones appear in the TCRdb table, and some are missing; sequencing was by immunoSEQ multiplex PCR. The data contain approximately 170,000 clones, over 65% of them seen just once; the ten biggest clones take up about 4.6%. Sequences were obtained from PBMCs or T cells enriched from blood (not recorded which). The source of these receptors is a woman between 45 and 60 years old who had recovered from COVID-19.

CDR3 nucleotide sequence: TGTGCCAGCAGCGCAGCAGGGGGCTCCTACGAGCAGTACGTC. It encodes CASSAAGGSYEQYV. The chain uses TRBV5-4 and TRBJ2-7; 7 bases align to TRBD1. With V trimmed by 4 bases and J by 0 bases, 4 bases remained unmatched. Germline assignment: CDR1 SGHNT and CDR2 YYREEE (reference sequence). The CDR3 is made up of 14 amino acids.

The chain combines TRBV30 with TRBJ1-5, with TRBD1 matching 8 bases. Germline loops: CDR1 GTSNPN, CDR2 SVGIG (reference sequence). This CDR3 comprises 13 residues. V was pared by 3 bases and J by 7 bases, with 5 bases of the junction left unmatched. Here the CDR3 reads CAWSRGLRQPQHF. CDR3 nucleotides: TGTGCCTGGAGCAGGGGGCTTAGGCAGCCCCAGCATTTT.

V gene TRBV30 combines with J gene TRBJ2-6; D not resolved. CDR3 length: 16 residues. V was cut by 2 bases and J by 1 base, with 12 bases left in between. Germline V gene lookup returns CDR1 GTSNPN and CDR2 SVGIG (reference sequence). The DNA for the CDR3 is TGTGCCTGGAGTCGGGTGAATAGTTCTGGGGCCAACGTCCTGACTTTC. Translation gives CAWSRVNSSGANVLTF.

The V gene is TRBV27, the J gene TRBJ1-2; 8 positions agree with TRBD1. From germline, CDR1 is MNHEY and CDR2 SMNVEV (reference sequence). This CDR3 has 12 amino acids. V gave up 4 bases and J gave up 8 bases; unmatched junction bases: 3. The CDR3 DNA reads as TGTGCCAGCAGTTCGACAGGGGCGGGCTACACCTTC. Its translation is CASSSTGAGYTF.

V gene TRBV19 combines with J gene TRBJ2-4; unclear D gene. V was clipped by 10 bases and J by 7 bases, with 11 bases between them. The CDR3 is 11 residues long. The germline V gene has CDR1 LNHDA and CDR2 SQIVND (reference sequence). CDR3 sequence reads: CATKSENIQYF. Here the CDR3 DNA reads TGTGCCACCAAAAGCGAGAACATTCAGTACTTC. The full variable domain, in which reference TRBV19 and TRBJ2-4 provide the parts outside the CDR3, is DGGITQSPKYLFRKEGQNVTLSCEQNLNHDAMYWYRQDPGQGLRLIYYSQIVNDFQKGDIAEGYSVSREKKESFPLTVTSAQKNPTAFYLCATKSENIQYFGAGTRLSVL.

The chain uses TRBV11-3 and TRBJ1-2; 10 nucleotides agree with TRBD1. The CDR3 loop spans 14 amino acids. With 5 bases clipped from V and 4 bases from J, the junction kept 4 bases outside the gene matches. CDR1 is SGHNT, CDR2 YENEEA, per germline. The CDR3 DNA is TGTGCCAGCAGCGCCTGGGACAGGGGCTATGGCTACACCTTC. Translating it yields CASSAWDRGYGYTF.

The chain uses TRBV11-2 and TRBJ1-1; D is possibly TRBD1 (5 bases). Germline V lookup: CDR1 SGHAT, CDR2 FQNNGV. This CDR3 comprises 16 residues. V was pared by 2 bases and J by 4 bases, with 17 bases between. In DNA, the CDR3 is TGTGCCAGCAGCTTAAGGCTCAACGGGAGGGGCACTGAAGCTTTCTTT. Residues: CASSLRLNGRGTEAFF.

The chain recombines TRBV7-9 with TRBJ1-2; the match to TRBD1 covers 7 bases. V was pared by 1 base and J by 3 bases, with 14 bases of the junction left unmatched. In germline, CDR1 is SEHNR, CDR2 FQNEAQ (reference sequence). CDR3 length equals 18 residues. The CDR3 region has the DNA TGTGCCAGCAGCTTAGGGACAGGCGGGTCGGTAGTCCACTATGGCTACACCTTC. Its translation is CASSLGTGGSVVHYGYTF.

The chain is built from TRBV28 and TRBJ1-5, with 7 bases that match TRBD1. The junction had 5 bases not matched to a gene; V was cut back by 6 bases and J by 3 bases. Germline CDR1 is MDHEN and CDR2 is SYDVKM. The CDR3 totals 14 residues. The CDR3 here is CASRDRADNQPQHF. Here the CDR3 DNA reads TGTGCCAGCAGAGACAGGGCTGACAATCAGCCCCAGCATTTT.

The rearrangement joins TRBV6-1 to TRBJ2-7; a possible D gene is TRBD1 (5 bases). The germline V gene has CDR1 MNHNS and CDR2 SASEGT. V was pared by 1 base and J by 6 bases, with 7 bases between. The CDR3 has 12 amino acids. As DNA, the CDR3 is TGTGCCAGCAGTGAAGGGGGCCGCGAGCAGTACGTC. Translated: CASSEGGREQYV.

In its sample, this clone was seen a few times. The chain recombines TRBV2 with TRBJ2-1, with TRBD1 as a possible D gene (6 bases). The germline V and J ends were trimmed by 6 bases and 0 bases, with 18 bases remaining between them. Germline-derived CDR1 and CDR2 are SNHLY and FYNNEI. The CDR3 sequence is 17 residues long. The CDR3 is CASRRRTVLSSYNEQFF. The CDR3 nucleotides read TGTGCCAGCAGGAGAAGGACAGTTCTCAGCTCCTACAATGAGCAGTTCTTC. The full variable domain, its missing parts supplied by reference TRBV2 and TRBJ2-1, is EPEVTQTPSHQVTQMGQEVILRCVPISNHLYFYWYRQILGQKVEFLVSFYNNEISEKSEIFDDQFSVERPDGSNFTLKIRSTKLEDSAMYFCASRRRTVLSSYNEQFFGPGTRLTVL.

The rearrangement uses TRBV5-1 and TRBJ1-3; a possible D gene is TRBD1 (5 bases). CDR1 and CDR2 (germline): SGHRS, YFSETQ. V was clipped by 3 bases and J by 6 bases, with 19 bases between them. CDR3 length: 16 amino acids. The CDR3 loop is CASSSNSGQVANTIYF. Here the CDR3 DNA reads TGCGCCAGCAGCTCCAACTCAGGGCAGGTTGCAAACACCATATATTTT.

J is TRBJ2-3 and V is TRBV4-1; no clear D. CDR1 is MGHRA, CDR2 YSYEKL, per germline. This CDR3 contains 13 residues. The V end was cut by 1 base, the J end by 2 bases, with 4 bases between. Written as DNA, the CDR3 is TGCGCCAGCAGCCAAGCTAACACAGATACGCAGTATTTT. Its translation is CASSQANTDTQYF.

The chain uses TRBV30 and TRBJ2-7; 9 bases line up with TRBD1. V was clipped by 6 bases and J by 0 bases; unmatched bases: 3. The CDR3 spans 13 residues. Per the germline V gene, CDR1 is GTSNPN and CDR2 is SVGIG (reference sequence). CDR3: CACDRGSSYEQYV. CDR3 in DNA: TGTGCCTGTGACAGGGGGAGCTCCTACGAGCAGTACGTC.

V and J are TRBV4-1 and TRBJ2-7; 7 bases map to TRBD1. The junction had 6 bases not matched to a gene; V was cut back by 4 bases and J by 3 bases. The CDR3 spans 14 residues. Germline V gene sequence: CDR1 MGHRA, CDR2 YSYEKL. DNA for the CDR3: TGCGCCAGCAGCCCTAACAGGGGAGACTACGAGCAGTACGTC. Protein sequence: CASSPNRGDYEQYV.

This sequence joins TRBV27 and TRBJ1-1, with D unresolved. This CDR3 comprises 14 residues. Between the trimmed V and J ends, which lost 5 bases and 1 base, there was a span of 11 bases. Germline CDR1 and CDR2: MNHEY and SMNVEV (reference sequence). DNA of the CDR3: TGTGCCAGCAGTCAGCCGGGAAGGAACACTGAAGCTTTCTTT. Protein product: CASSQPGRNTEAFF.

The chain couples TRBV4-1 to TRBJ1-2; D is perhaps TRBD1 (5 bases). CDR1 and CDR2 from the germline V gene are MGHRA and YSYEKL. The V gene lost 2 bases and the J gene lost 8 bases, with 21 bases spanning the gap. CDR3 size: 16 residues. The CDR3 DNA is TGCGCCAGCAGCCAATCTGGCGAGACAGCGATTTTCGGCTACACCTTC. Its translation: CASSQSGETAIFGYTF.

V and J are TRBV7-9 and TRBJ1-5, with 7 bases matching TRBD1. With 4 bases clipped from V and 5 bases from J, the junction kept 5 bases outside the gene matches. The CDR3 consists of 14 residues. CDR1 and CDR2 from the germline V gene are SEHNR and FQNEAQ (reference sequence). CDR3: CASSSGQDHQPQHF. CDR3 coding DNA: TGTGCCAGCAGCTCCGGACAGGACCATCAGCCCCAGCATTTT.

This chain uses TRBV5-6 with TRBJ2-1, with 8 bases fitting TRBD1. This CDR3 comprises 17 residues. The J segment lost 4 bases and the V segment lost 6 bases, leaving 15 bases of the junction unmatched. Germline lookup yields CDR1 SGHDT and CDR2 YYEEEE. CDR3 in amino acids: CASTTKTGGKGYNEQFF. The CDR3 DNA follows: TGTGCCAGCACCACCAAAACAGGGGGAAAGGGGTACAATGAGCAGTTCTTC.

The CDR3 nucleotides are TGTGCCAGCACAGGAAGAAGGGCAGGGTTCATCTATGGCTACACCTTC. This translates into CASTGRRAGFIYGYTF. The chain is built from TRBV28 and TRBJ1-2, with a weak D call TRBD1 (5 bases). The CDR3 consists of 16 residues. Germline CDR1 reads MDHEN; CDR2 reads SYDVKM. Trimming took 7 bases from V and 4 from J, leaving 22 bases between them.

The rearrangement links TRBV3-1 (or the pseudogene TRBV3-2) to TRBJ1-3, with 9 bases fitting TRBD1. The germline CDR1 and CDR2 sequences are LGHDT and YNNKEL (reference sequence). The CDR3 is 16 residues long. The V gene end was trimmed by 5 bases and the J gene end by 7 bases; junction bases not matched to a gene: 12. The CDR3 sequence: CASSISGTGIRNTIYF. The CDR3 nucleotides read TGTGCCAGCAGCATTTCCGGGACAGGGATTCGGAACACCATATATTTT.

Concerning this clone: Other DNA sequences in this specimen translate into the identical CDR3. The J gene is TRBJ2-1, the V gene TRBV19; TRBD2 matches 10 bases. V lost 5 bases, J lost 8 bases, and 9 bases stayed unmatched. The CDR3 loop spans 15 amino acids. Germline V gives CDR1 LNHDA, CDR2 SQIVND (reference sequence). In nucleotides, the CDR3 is TGTGCCAGTAGTGTCATAGCGGGAGGCCGCCATGAGCAGTTCTTC. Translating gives CASSVIAGGRHEQFF. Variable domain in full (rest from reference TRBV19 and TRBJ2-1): DGGITQSPKYLFRKEGQNVTLSCEQNLNHDAMYWYRQDPGQGLRLIYYSQIVNDFQKGDIAEGYSVSREKKESFPLTVTSAQKNPTAFYLCASSVIAGGRHEQFFGPGTRLTVL.

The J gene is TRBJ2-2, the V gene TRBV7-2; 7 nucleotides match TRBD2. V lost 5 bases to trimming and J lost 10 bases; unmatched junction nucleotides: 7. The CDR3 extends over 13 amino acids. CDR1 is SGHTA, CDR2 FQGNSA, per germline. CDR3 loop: CASSPRLAAELFF. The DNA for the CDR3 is TGTGCCAGCAGCCCCAGACTAGCAGCGGAGCTGTTTTTT.

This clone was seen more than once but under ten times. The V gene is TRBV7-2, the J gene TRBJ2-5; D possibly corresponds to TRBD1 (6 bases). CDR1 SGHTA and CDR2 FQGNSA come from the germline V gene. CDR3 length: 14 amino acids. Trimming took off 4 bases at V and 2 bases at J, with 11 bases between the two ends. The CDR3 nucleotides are TGTGCCAGCAGCTCCCCGGGACAACAAGAGACCCAGTACTTC. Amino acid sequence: CASSSPGQQETQYF.

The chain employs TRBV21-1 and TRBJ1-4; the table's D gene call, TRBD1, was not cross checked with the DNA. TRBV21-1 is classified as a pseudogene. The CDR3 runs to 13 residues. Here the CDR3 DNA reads TGTGCCACCTCCCCAGGGAAGGGCGAAAAACTGTTTTTT. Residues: CATSPGKGEKLFF.

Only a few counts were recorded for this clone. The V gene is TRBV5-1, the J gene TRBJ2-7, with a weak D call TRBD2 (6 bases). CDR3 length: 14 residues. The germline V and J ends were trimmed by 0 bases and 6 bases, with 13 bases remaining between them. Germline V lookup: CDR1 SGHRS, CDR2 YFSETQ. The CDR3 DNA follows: TGCGCCAGCAGCTTGGCCGGGAGTCAGTCCGAGCAGTACGTC. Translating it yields CASSLAGSQSEQYV.

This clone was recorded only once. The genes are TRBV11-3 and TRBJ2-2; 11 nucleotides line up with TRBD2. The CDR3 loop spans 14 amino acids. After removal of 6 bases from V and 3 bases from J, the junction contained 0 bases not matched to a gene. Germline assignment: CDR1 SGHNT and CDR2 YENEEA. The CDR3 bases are TGTGCCAGCAGGGGACTAGCGGACACCGGGGAGCTGTTTTTT. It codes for CASRGLADTGELFF. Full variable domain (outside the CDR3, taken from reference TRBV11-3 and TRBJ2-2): EAGVVQSPRYKIIEKKQPVAFWCNPISGHNTLYWYLQNLGQGPELLIRYENEEAVDDSQLPKDRFSAERLKGVDSTLKIQPAELGDSAVYLCASRGLADTGELFFGEGSRLTVL.

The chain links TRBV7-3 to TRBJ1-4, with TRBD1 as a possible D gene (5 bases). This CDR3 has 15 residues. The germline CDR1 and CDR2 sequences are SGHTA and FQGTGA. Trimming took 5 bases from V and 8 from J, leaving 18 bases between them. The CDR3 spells CASSRGEAGREKLFF. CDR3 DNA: TGTGCCAGCAGCCGGGGGGAGGCAGGGAGGGAAAAACTGTTTTTT.